This record concerns one T cell receptor (beta chain) sequence. This sample stems from a study of response to subunit inactivated influenza vaccine. V was pared by 6 bases and J by 2 bases, with 11 bases between. There are 13 residues in the CDR3. Germline lookup yields CDR1 DFQATT and CDR2 SNEGSKA (reference sequence). TCRdb redid the calling of the RT-PCR reads with MiXCR, one entry per CDR3 protein. The table has some 540,000 distinct CDR3 sequences, under 30% seen once. These data also formed part of another study, on T cells expressing NK-cell markers. As reported in that work: UMIs were included in TCR beta cDNA generated by 5'RACE template switching. Beta-chain profiling covered CD3+CD56+NKG2C+, CD3+CD56+NKG2C- and CD3+CD56-NKG2C+ sorted subsets. In more than 5 donors, dominant CD3+CD56+NKG2C+ clonotypes ranked among the top 10 CD8+ clonotypes.

The TCR sequence derives from a man between 50 and 59 years old who received an inactivated influenza vaccine. Sample: CD4+ T cells sorted from PBMCs, taken about 12 days after vaccination. The chain employs TRBV20-1 and TRBJ2-1; the D gene is possibly TRBD2 (6 bases). CDR3 DNA: TGCAGTGCCGCGGGATTGCCCTACAATGAGCAGTTCTTC. Translated, it gives CSAAGLPYNEQFF.